The present entry profiles one T cell receptor (beta chain) with its context. Germline V gene lookup returns CDR1 KGHSH and CDR2 LQKENI. Trimming left V 3 bases short and J 8 bases short, with 11 bases between. CDR3 length equals 13 residues. The data were obtained in a study of memory CD4+ T cells and cytomegalovirus serostatus. The protocol was immunoSEQ multiplex PCR, while the TCRdb copy is restricted to in-frame clones and leaves out a portion. The profile shows around 50,000 clones, roughly 78% of them singletons. The sort gate was single viable CD3+CD4+CD8-CD45RO+ cells for memory CD4+ T cells. Donors' CMV status reflects serum IgG against pp150, pp28, p38, p52. After thawing, CD4+ T cells were positively selected.

Sequenced sample: memory CD4+ T cells from blood. The rearrangement uses TRBV18 and TRBJ2-4; D tentatively reads TRBD1 or TRBD2 (5 bases each). The receptor was isolated from an adult in good health and CMV-seronegative. The CDR3 nucleotides are TGTGCCAGCTCACCTGATTGGGGACACATTCAGTACTTC. Amino acids: CASSPDWGHIQYF. The variable domain in full, completed from reference TRBV18 and TRBJ2-4, reads NAGVMQNPRHLVRRRGQEARLRCSPMKGHSHVYWYRQLPEEGLKFMVYLQKENIIDESGMPKERFSAEFPKEGPSILRIQQVVRGDSAAYFCASSPDWGHIQYFGAGTRLSVL.